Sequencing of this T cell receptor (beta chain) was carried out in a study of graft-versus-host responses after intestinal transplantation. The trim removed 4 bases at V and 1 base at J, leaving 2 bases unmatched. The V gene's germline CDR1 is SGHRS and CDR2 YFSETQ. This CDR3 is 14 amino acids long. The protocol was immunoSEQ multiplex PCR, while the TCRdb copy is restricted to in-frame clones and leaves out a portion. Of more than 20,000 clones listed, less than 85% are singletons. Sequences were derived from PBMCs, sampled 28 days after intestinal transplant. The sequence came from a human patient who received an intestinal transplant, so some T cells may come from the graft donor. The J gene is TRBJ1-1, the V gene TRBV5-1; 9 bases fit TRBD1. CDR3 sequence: CASSPDRGNTEAFF. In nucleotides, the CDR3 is TGCGCCAGCAGCCCGGACAGGGGGAACACTGAAGCTTTCTTT. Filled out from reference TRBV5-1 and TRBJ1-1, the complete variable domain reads KAGVTQTPRYLIKTRGQQVTLSCSPISGHRSVSWYQQTPGQGLQFLFEYFSETQRNKGNFPGRFSGRQFSNSRSEMNVSTLELGDSALYLCASSPDRGNTEAFFGQGTRLTVV.